This is a list of T cell receptor beta chains from one sample in a study of T-cell reconstitution after alpha-beta-depleted transplantation in children. TCRdb processed the PCR reads anew with MiXCR; each CDR3 protein has one entry. Of around 960,000 distinct CDR3 sequences in the sample, roughly 29% were seen once. This material consisted of PBMCs, mostly from graft donor cells, taken 360 days after TCRalphabeta/CD19-depleted stem cell transplant. The receptors shown here come from a boy under two years old who had a stem cell transplant for SCID, so the T cells may come from the graft donor. The CDR3 runs from the conserved cysteine through the conserved F or W. Fields, in order: D gene, V gene, clone size, J gene, CDR3 DNA, CDR3 protein. A D gene is named only where the DNA matches it firmly. Clone sizes are given selectively: once, few, many, or a class where the clone is expanded.

.,TRBV28,.,TRBJ2-1,TGTGCCAGCAGCTTCAGGGGTAAGGCAGGCGGTGAGCAGTTCTTC,CASSFRGKAGGEQFF
.,TRBV12-3/TRBV12-4,once,TRBJ2-1,TGTGCCAGCAGGAAACCGTCTAGTATACTTCACAATGAGCAGTTCTTC,CASRKPSSILHNEQFF
TRBD2,TRBV20-1,.,TRBJ2-3,TGCAGTGTTAAATTAGCGGGGAGTTACACAGATACGCAGTATTTT,CSVKLAGSYTDTQYF
TRBD1,TRBV3-1,.,TRBJ2-5,TGTGCCAGCAGCCAACGACAGGGGGTAGAGACCCAGTACTTC,CASSQRQGVETQYF
.,TRBV12-3/TRBV12-4,.,TRBJ1-5,TGTGCCAGCAGGTCCGACAGTGGGCCCCAGCCCCAGCATTTT,CASRSDSGPQPQHF
TRBD2,TRBV4-3,.,TRBJ2-1,TGCGCCAGCAGCCAAGAAGGACTAGCGAAGCAGTTCTTC,CASSQEGLAKQFF
.,TRBV12-3/TRBV12-4,.,TRBJ2-3,TGTGCCAGCAGTTTTGGCGGGGGCCGGGGAGATACGCAGTATTTT,CASSFGGGRGDTQYF
TRBD2,TRBV7-9,.,TRBJ2-5,TGTGCCAGCAGCGTAGCGGGTGGGACCCAGTACTTC,CASSVAGGTQYF
TRBD1,TRBV4-2,.,TRBJ1-1,TGTGCCAGCAGCCAACGCAACAGGGGAATGGAAGCTTTCTTT,CASSQRNRGMEAFF
TRBD2,TRBV7-7,.,TRBJ2-7,TGTGCCAGCAGCCGAGGGACTATGGGGGAGCAGTACTTC,CASSRGTMGEQYF
.,TRBV7-3,.,TRBJ2-1,TGTGCCAGCAGCCGCCCAGGAGGCGAGCAGTTCTTC,CASSRPGGEQFF
.,TRBV7-8,.,TRBJ1-2,TGTGCCAGCAGCTTAGGTCGGGGAGACTATGGCTACACCTTC,CASSLGRGDYGYTF
TRBD1,TRBV5-1,few,TRBJ2-3,TGCGCCAGCAGCCGTAGGGGACAGGACACAGATACGCAGTATTTT,CASSRRGQDTDTQYF
.,TRBV5-6,.,TRBJ2-1,TGTGCCAGCAGCTCCTTCCTCCCGGCGATGAATGAGCAGTTCTTC,CASSSFLPAMNEQFF
TRBD1,TRBV7-9,.,TRBJ2-7,TGTGCCAGCAGCTTAGCCGGGACAGGGATCAGCGAGCAGTACTTC,CASSLAGTGISEQYF
.,TRBV6-5,.,TRBJ1-1,TGTGCCAGCAGTTACTCTGGGATGATGAACACTGAAGCTTTCTTT,CASSYSGMMNTEAFF
TRBD2,TRBV20-1,many,TRBJ2-1,TGCAGTGCTAGGTCCGGGACTACTAAAGTTGACAATGAGCAGTTCTTC,CSARSGTTKVDNEQFF
.,TRBV3-1,few,TRBJ1-1,TGTGCCAGCAGCCGGAGGCCCAATGAAGCTTTCTTT,CASSRRPNEAFF
.,TRBV6-1,.,TRBJ1-3,TGTGCCAGCATCCGGACAGTACGCTCTGGAAACACCATATATTTT,CASIRTVRSGNTIYF
.,TRBV5-4,few,TRBJ2-1,TGTGCCAGCAGCCTTGGAAGATTGGCGGTCTACAATGAGCAGTTCTTC,CASSLGRLAVYNEQFF
TRBD1,TRBV4-2,few,TRBJ1-2,TGTGCCAGCAGCCAAGACCCGACAGGGGGCTATGGCTACACCTTC,CASSQDPTGGYGYTF
TRBD1,TRBV12-3/TRBV12-4,.,TRBJ1-3,TGTGCCAGCAGTCCCCAACCTTCGGACAGGATTAACACCATATATTTT,CASSPQPSDRINTIYF
TRBD2,TRBV20-1,few,TRBJ2-3,TGCAGTGCTAGAAGGCGCATACTAGCGGGGGGGACCACAGATACGCAGTATTTT,CSARRRILAGGTTDTQYF
TRBD2,TRBV24-1,few,TRBJ2-1,TGTGCCACCAGTGATTCGGCCGGACGGGGGGGATACAATGAGCAGTTCTTC,CATSDSAGRGGYNEQFF
.,TRBV28,.,TRBJ2-1,TGTGCCAGCAGTTCGAGGGGCGGGTTTAGATGGAATGAGCAGTTCTTC,CASSSRGGFRWNEQFF
.,TRBV7-9,many,TRBJ2-7,TGCGCCAGCAGCTTGGGGGCCGAGCAGTACTTC,CASSLGAEQYF
.,TRBV5-1,.,TRBJ1-1,TGCGCCAGCAGCTTTTCTGGATTGAGTAACACTGAAGCTTTCTTT,CASSFSGLSNTEAFF
.,TRBV20-1,many,TRBJ2-7,TGCAGTGCTAGGGAGGGGGCCGGCTACGAGCAGTACTTC,CSAREGAGYEQYF
TRBD2,TRBV11-2,.,TRBJ2-1,TGTGCCAGCAGCTTCCCTAGCGGGGGGGCCGAATGGGATGAGCAGTTCTTC,CASSFPSGGAEWDEQFF
.,TRBV20-1,.,TRBJ2-5,TGCAGTGGTCGTGCAGGAGTTGGGGAGACCCAGTACTTC,CSGRAGVGETQYF
.,TRBV29-1,.,TRBJ2-3,TGCAGCGTTGCGAGGCCCCCCACAGATACGCAGTATTTT,CSVARPPTDTQYF
.,TRBV5-5,.,TRBJ2-7,TGTGCCAGCAGCAACCACTGGAGCTCCTACGAGCAGTACTTC,CASSNHWSSYEQYF
.,TRBV5-5,few,TRBJ2-6,TGTGCCAGCAGCTTTTCCAGGCCGAGGGGGGCCAACGTCCTGACTTTC,CASSFSRPRGANVLTF
TRBD1,TRBV12-3/TRBV12-4,.,TRBJ2-5,TGTGCCAGCAGAGCCCCGGGACAGGGACAAGAGACCCAGTACTTC,CASRAPGQGQETQYF
.,TRBV4-2,few,TRBJ2-1,TGTGCCAGCAGCCAAGATGAGGGCAGGGCGCTTCAATTC,CASSQDEGRALQF
.,TRBV12-3/TRBV12-4,.,TRBJ2-3,TGTGCCAGCACAGGGCCGGCAGATACGCAGTATTTT,CASTGPADTQYF
TRBD1,TRBV7-9,many,TRBJ2-7,TGTGCCAGCAGCTTCCGGGACAGCTTCTCCTACGAGCAGTACTTC,CASSFRDSFSYEQYF
.,TRBV7-9,.,TRBJ2-7,TGTGCCAGCAGCTTAAGGGACACCTCTGCGCAGTACTTC,CASSLRDTSAQYF
TRBD1,TRBV6-1,.,TRBJ2-7,TGTGCCAGCAGCAAGGCCGGGACAGCATCCTCCTACGAGCAGTACTTC,CASSKAGTASSYEQYF
.,TRBV6-1,.,TRBJ1-3,TGTGCCAGCAGTGAAGCGAAAACGCCTGGAAACACCATATATTTT,CASSEAKTPGNTIYF
TRBD2,TRBV20-1,few,TRBJ2-1,TGCAGTGCCTTAGCGGGGGCCCCAAGCAATGAGCAGTTCTTC,CSALAGAPSNEQFF
.,TRBV20-1,.,TRBJ1-1,TGCAGTGCTAGAGCCTTGGCGTCGAGGAACACTGAAGCTTTCTTT,CSARALASRNTEAFF
.,TRBV4-1,.,TRBJ2-7,TGCGCCAGCAGCCAAAGGGGTGGGACTGCCAACTACGAGCAGTACTTC,CASSQRGGTANYEQYF
TRBD2,TRBV20-1,.,TRBJ2-1,TGCAGTGCTATAGCGGGGGGACGACACAATGAGCAGTTCTTC,CSAIAGGRHNEQFF